These 4 T cell receptor beta chains originate from one sample sequenced in a study of CXCR3-negative and CXCR3-positive naive CD8 T cells. 5' RACE with UMI labels generated the TRB cDNA libraries. Following a re-call of the 5' RACE reads, TCRdb has one entry per CDR3 protein and lacks DNA. Its clone listing holds about 6,000 distinct CDR3 sequences. What was sequenced was naive CXCR3- CD8+ T cells from blood. Specified subset: CD45RO-CCR7+CD27+CD95- naive CD8+ T cells lacking CXCR3 (TNR3-). The receptors shown here come from a human donor in good health. Some clones in this sample may be carry-over from other donors' samples.

This clonotype is medium-sized by frequency. The V gene is TRBV12-3 or TRBV12-4, the J gene TRBJ1-5. The CDR3 covers 16 residues. The CDR3 sequence: CASSLAGPKSGRPQHF.

The chain is built from TRBV20-1 and TRBJ1-3; TCRdb names TRBD1, which stays unverified in the absence of DNA. There are 15 residues in the CDR3. The germline V gene encodes CDR1 DFQATT and CDR2 SNEGSKA (reference sequence). The CDR3 is CSAGDRSSSGNTIYF.

According to its frequency, this clonotype is medium-sized. The chain has TRBV14 and TRBJ1-4; the TRBD1 assignment by TCRdb is unverifiable without DNA. The CDR3 length is 16 residues. Germline V gene data show CDR1 as SGHDN and CDR2 as FVKESK. CDR3: CASSTGQFPFNEKLFF.

The chain employs TRBV7-9 and TRBJ1-2. The CDR3 is made up of 17 amino acids. CDR1 SEHNR and CDR2 FQNEAQ come from the germline V gene (reference sequence). The CDR3 loop reads CASSYASGETNNYGYTF.